A selection of T cell receptor beta chains follows, all from one sample in a study of shared clonotypes between healthy human individuals. Some clones are missing from TCRdb's copy, which holds only in-frame ones; the method was immunoSEQ multiplex PCR. The repertoire holds approximately 1,500,000 clones, around 98% seen once, with approximately 0.45% in the top ten. Sequenced material: naive CD4+ T cells sorted from blood. The source is a young man in good health. Each CDR3 is given with its conserved first and last residue. Each record gives: clone size, D gene, V gene, J gene, CDR3 DNA, CDR3 protein. The D gene is left open where the match is weak. Not all rows give a size; the values are once, few, many and, for expanded clones, a class.

.	TRBD1	TRBV7-2	TRBJ1-2	TGTGCCAGCCGCGCCCCCGGGGGACAGAACTATGGCTACACCTTC	CASRAPGGQNYGYTF
many	.	TRBV5-4	TRBJ2-1	TGTGCCTGTCTTTGGGGAGCTAGCTCCTACAATGAGCAGTTCTTC	CACLWGASSYNEQFF
.	.	TRBV14	TRBJ2-3	TGTGCCAGCAGCCGACAGTTGCACACAGATACGCAGTATTTT	CASSRQLHTDTQYF
.	.	TRBV7-9	TRBJ2-3	TGTGCCAGCAGGGACAGACACACAGATACGCAGTATTTT	CASRDRHTDTQYF
.	.	TRBV15	TRBJ2-3	TGTGCCACCAGCAGAGGGACTAGTAGAGGGACAAATACGCAGTATTTT	CATSRGTSRGTNTQYF
.	TRBD2	TRBV4-2	TRBJ2-4	TGTGCCAGCAGCCAAGATCGCGGTGTGAGCGGGGTTATAGCCAAAAACATTCAGTACTTC	CASSQDRGVSGVIAKNIQYF
.	TRBD2	TRBV7-2	TRBJ2-1	TGTGCCAGCAGCTTAGTATTTAGCGGGAGGGCCGGAGGGTGGTTCTTC	CASSLVFSGRAGGWFF
.	.	TRBV19	TRBJ1-5	TGTGCCAGTAGTATGGTTGGCGGGGCCGGGAATCAGCCCCAGCATTTT	CASSMVGGAGNQPQHF
.	.	TRBV5-5	TRBJ2-5	TGTGCCAGCAGCTTACCCTGGCGGGAGACCCAGTACTTC	CASSLPWRETQYF
.	.	TRBV18	TRBJ1-1	TGTGCCAGCTCACCAAAGAGGGGCGGTAGGAACACTGAAGCTTTCTTT	CASSPKRGGRNTEAFF
.	.	TRBV5-1	TRBJ2-3	TGCGCCAGCAGCTTAGACAGCACAGATACGCAGTATTTT	CASSLDSTDTQYF
.	.	TRBV7-2	TRBJ2-6	TGTGCCAGCAGCTTAACAGGCTCTGGGGCCAACGTCCTGACTTTC	CASSLTGSGANVLTF
once	.	TRBV10-3	TRBJ2-2	TGTGCCATCAGTGAGGGGTCTTTCCCGACCGGGGAGCTGTTTTTT	CAISEGSFPTGELFF
.	.	TRBV7-9	TRBJ2-5	TGTGCCAGCAGCGTACTCTTGGAGACCCAGTACTTC	CASSVLLETQYF
.	TRBD1	TRBV9	TRBJ2-5	TGTGCCAGCAGCCTATCGGCCTACAGGGGGGAAGAGACCCAGTACTTC	CASSLSAYRGEETQYF
.	.	TRBV5-4	TRBJ2-1	TGTGCCAGCAGCTTGGGGAATGAGCAGTTCTTC	CASSLGNEQFF
.	.	TRBV19	TRBJ1-5	TGTGCCAGTAGTATTGTCCAGGGGTATAGCAATCAGCCCCAGCATTTT	CASSIVQGYSNQPQHF
.	.	TRBV29-1	TRBJ2-3	TGCAGCGTTTATAAGGGAGATACGCAGTATTTT	CSVYKGDTQYF
.	.	TRBV30	TRBJ2-2	TGTGCCTGGAGTGCGAGGCGGCTCGCGAACACCGGGGAGCTGTTTTTT	CAWSARRLANTGELFF
.	.	TRBV5-6	TRBJ2-1	TGTGCCAGCAGGAACCTCGCAAGGGGGGGCTCCTACAATGAGCAGTTCTTC	CASRNLARGGSYNEQFF
.	.	TRBV28	TRBJ1-5	TGTGCCAGCAGTTTGGTGGGCCTTTTCACAGGGCAAAGTAGCAATCAGCCCCAGCATTTT	CASSLVGLFTGQSSNQPQHF
.	TRBD2	TRBV9	TRBJ2-1	TGTGCCAGCAGCGTAGCTGCTAGCGGGGTCTACAATGAGCAGTTCTTC	CASSVAASGVYNEQFF
.	TRBD2	TRBV11-3	TRBJ2-1	TGTGCCAGCAGCTCGGCCGGGACTAGCGGAGCCAGCTCCTACAATGAGCAGTTCTTC	CASSSAGTSGASSYNEQFF